Shown below are 26 T cell receptor beta chains from a single sample sequenced in a study of blood T cell repertoires in COVID-19. Method: immunoSEQ multiplex PCR; TCRdb's copy keeps in-frame clones and lacks some. The data hold 200,000 to 250,000 clones, with around 80% observed a single time. Input material: peripheral blood. The receptors originated from a woman over 75 with active or convalescent COVID-19.

V gene TRBV3-1 (or the pseudogene TRBV3-2) combines with J gene TRBJ2-3; D call uncertain. The CDR3 runs to 14 residues. Germline V lookup: CDR1 LGHDT, CDR2 YNNKEL (reference sequence). The germline V and J ends were trimmed by 1 base and 5 bases, with 10 bases remaining between them. CDR3 region: CASSQGGLGDTQYF. CDR3 nucleotide sequence: TGTGCCAGCAGCCAAGGCGGTCTTGGAGATACGCAGTATTTT.

This clone occurred once. The chain employs TRBV18 and TRBJ2-7; D perhaps matches TRBD1 (6 bases). This CDR3 spans 18 amino acids. V was pared by 2 bases and J by 4 bases, with 24 bases between. Per germline, CDR1 KGHSH and CDR2 LQKENI. The CDR3 bases are TGTGCCAGCTCACCAGTACCGGCAGGGGCTGTTGGTGGGTACGAGCAGTACTTC. It codes for CASSPVPAGAVGGYEQYF.

The gene calls are TRBV6-5 and TRBJ1-2; D is unresolved. CDR1 and CDR2 from the germline V gene are MNHEY and SVGAGI. The CDR3 runs 15 residues. The ends were cut back, 0 bases at V and 3 bases at J, with 11 bases in the middle. In DNA form, the CDR3 reads TGTGCCAGCAGTTACTCGGAAGAGGGTTACTATGGCTACACCTTC. Protein sequence: CASSYSEEGYYGYTF.

This sequence joins TRBV7-9 and TRBJ1-2; 9 bases agree with TRBD1. The junction had 4 bases not matched to a gene; V was cut back by 0 bases and J by 5 bases. Germline-derived CDR1 and CDR2 are SEHNR and FQNEAQ (reference sequence). There are 15 residues in the CDR3. The CDR3 DNA reads TGTGCCAGCAGCTTAGCGAAACAGGGGGCGTATGGCTACACCTTC. This sequence encodes CASSLAKQGAYGYTF.

The chain links TRBV7-7 to TRBJ2-2; 14 nucleotides match TRBD2. Germline assignment: CDR1 SSHAT and CDR2 FNYEAQ (reference sequence). This CDR3 has 17 residues. V shed 5 bases, J shed 5 bases, and the junction held 7 bases outside the gene matches. The CDR3 loop reads CASSPGLAGARTGELFF. CDR3 DNA sequence: TGTGCCAGCAGCCCGGGACTAGCGGGAGCTCGGACCGGGGAGCTGTTTTTT.

This clone was recorded only once. The rearrangement joins TRBV5-1 to TRBJ2-5; D gene unclear. CDR3 length equals 14 residues. The germline V and J ends were trimmed by 1 base and 2 bases, with 9 bases remaining between them. Germline V CDR1 and CDR2: SGHRS, YFSETQ. CDR3 residues: CASSLFRRQETQYF. DNA for the CDR3: TGCGCCAGCAGCTTGTTCCGGAGACAAGAGACCCAGTACTTC.

The chain recombines TRBV2 with TRBJ2-6; weak D call: TRBD2 (5 bases). Trimming took off 1 base at V and 4 bases at J, with 11 bases between the two ends. The germline gives CDR1 SNHLY, CDR2 FYNNEI. The CDR3 spans 16 residues. CDR3 DNA sequence: TGTGCCAGCAGTGAAGGTACTCGGGGAGGGGCCAACGTCCTGACTTTC. Translating gives CASSEGTRGGANVLTF.

This sequence joins TRBV5-1 and TRBJ2-3; 10 positions agree with TRBD2. CDR3 length: 16 amino acids. Germline-derived CDR1 and CDR2 are SGHRS and YFSETQ. V shed 0 bases and J 3 bases; nucleotides not matched to a gene: 4. CDR3 sequence (DNA): TGCGCCAGCAGCTTGGGGTCTAGCGGGAGAACAGATACGCAGTATTTT. Protein product: CASSLGSSGRTDTQYF. Full variable domain (remainder filled in from reference TRBV5-1 and TRBJ2-3): KAGVTQTPRYLIKTRGQQVTLSCSPISGHRSVSWYQQTPGQGLQFLFEYFSETQRNKGNFPGRFSGRQFSNSRSEMNVSTLELGDSALYLCASSLGSSGRTDTQYFGPGTRLTVL.

The V gene is TRBV2, the J gene TRBJ1-2; D not resolved. V was cut by 3 bases and J by 3 bases, with 8 bases left in between. Per germline, CDR1 SNHLY and CDR2 FYNNEI. This CDR3 contains 13 residues. The CDR3 coding sequence is TGTGCCAGCAGTGAGTCTGTTTACTATGGCTACACCTTC. Protein sequence: CASSESVYYGYTF.

This sequence joins TRBV11-2 and TRBJ2-5; 8 bases are shared with TRBD2. Germline CDR1 SGHAT, CDR2 FQNNGV. The CDR3 totals 15 residues. V shed 4 bases, J shed 5 bases, and the junction held 9 bases outside the gene matches. This CDR3 reads CASSSPTAGVETQYF. In nucleotides, the CDR3 is TGTGCCAGCAGCTCGCCGACAGCGGGAGTGGAGACCCAGTACTTC.

V gene TRBV18 combines with J gene TRBJ2-5; 9 positions agree with TRBD2. CDR1 and CDR2 (germline): KGHSH, LQKENI. This CDR3 spans 16 amino acids. V trimming: 2 bases; J trimming: 5 bases; junction bases outside the gene matches: 9. The CDR3 DNA reads TGTGCCAGCTCACCAATGGTAGCGGGGGTGAGTGAGACCCAGTACTTC. Protein sequence: CASSPMVAGVSETQYF.

This clone has a handful of counts. The chain couples TRBV7-2 to TRBJ2-2; no definite D call. There are 15 residues in the CDR3. V was trimmed by 0 bases and J by 3 bases, leaving 8 bases between them. CDR1 SGHTA and CDR2 FQGNSA come from the germline V gene. This CDR3 reads CASSLADTYTGELFF. The DNA for the CDR3 is TGTGCCAGCAGCTTAGCCGACACCTACACCGGGGAGCTGTTTTTT. Full variable domain (remainder filled in from reference TRBV7-2 and TRBJ2-2): GAGVSQSPSNKVTEKGKDVELRCDPISGHTALYWYRQSLGQGLEFLIYFQGNSAPDKSGLPSDRFSAERTGGSVSTLTIQRTQQEDSAVYLCASSLADTYTGELFFGEGSRLTVL.

This chain joins TRBV5-1 and TRBJ2-7, with 7 bases identical to TRBD1. Trimming took 3 bases from V and 2 from J; bases not matched to a gene: 2. Germline V gives CDR1 SGHRS, CDR2 YFSETQ. The CDR3 is 13 residues long. As DNA, the CDR3 is TGCGCCAGCAGCTGGGACAGACCCTACGAGCAGTACTTC. Translating gives CASSWDRPYEQYF.

The chain couples TRBV18 to TRBJ2-2; 7 bases agree with TRBD1. Germline CDR1 and CDR2: KGHSH and LQKENI. CDR3 length equals 15 residues. V was clipped by 3 bases and J by 1 base; unmatched bases: 2. The CDR3 DNA follows: TGTGCCAGCTCACCTCGGACAGGGAACACCGGGGAGCTGTTTTTT. Protein sequence: CASSPRTGNTGELFF.

The chain couples TRBV5-1 to TRBJ2-5, with D perhaps matching TRBD2 (6 bases). V lost 4 bases, J lost 1 base, and 8 bases lay in between. This CDR3 is 13 amino acids long. In germline, CDR1 is SGHRS, CDR2 YFSETQ. DNA of the CDR3: TGCGCCAGCAGCGAACTAGCCCAAGAGACCCAGTACTTC. This encodes CASSELAQETQYF.

This chain uses TRBV9 with TRBJ2-5; the D gene is possibly TRBD1 (7 bases). The CDR3 is 15 residues long. Germline V lookup: CDR1 SGDLS, CDR2 YYNGEE. V was shortened by 3 bases and J by 5 bases, with 17 bases between the two germline ends. This CDR3 reads CASSARQGGYETQYF. The DNA for the CDR3 is TGTGCCAGCAGCGCTCGACAGGGAGGCTATGAGACCCAGTACTTC.

This clone was seen more than once but under ten times. This rearrangement joins TRBV18 to TRBJ1-5, with D unclear. The CDR3 totals 13 residues. The ends were cut back, 5 bases at V and 11 bases at J, with 16 bases in the middle. The V gene's germline CDR1 is KGHSH and CDR2 LQKENI. The CDR3 reads CASSLPFGEAQHF. The CDR3 DNA sequence: TGTGCCAGCTCATTACCTTTCGGGGAAGCCCAGCATTTT.

The chain recombines TRBV3-1 (or the pseudogene TRBV3-2) with TRBJ1-2; D is undetermined. The CDR3 covers 13 residues. CDR1 is LGHDT, CDR2 YNNKEL, per germline (reference sequence). V was pared by 1 base and J by 4 bases, with 7 bases between. The CDR3 nucleotides read TGTGCCAGCAGCCAAGGTGGCGGCTATGGCTACACCTTC. Amino acids: CASSQGGGYGYTF.

Only one count was recorded for this clone. V is TRBV6-4 and J is TRBJ1-5; 7 bases line up with TRBD1. This CDR3 spans 18 amino acids. The ends lost 2 bases at V and 9 bases at J; junction bases unmatched: 19. The germline V gene encodes CDR1 MRHNA and CDR2 SNTAGT. CDR3 amino acids: CASSDGTVGSSPRSPQHF. The DNA for the CDR3 is TGTGCCAGCAGTGACGGGACAGTGGGTTCCTCTCCAAGATCGCCCCAGCATTTT.

The CDR3 spells CASTEDTYNNEQFF. The CDR3 bases are TGTGCCAGCACCGAGGACACGTACAACAATGAGCAGTTCTTC. This rearrangement joins TRBV2 to TRBJ2-1; tentatively, D is TRBD1 (5 bases). Trimming took off 7 bases at V and 5 bases at J, with 15 bases between the two ends. Germline lookup yields CDR1 SNHLY and CDR2 FYNNEI. The length of the CDR3 is 14 residues.

This clone was seen more than once but under ten times. The chain recombines TRBV7-9 with TRBJ2-7; 7 bases match TRBD1. J gave up 9 bases and V 5 bases, and 10 bases lay outside the gene matches. Germline loops: CDR1 SEHNR, CDR2 FQNEAQ (reference sequence). This CDR3 has 13 amino acids. The DNA for the CDR3 is TGTGCCAGCAGCGACAACTCCGGGACAGTGCAGTACTTC. Encoded protein: CASSDNSGTVQYF.

V usage is TRBV12-3 or TRBV12-4 and J usage is TRBJ1-2; no firm D call. CDR3 length: 13 residues. Trimming took off 1 base at V and 8 bases at J, with 11 bases between the two ends. As DNA, the CDR3 is TGTGCCAGCAGTTTAGGGGCCGTGTTGGGCTACACCTTC. Translation: CASSLGAVLGYTF.

The chain recombines TRBV6-5 with TRBJ1-2, with D maybe TRBD1 (6 bases). This CDR3 contains 14 residues. Looked up from germline, CDR1 is MNHEY and CDR2 is SVGAGI. V lost 7 bases and J lost 12, with 24 bases in between. The CDR3 nucleotides are TGTGCCAGCAAAGTAGGACAGTTTATCGCCACTGACACCTTC. Encoded protein: CASKVGQFIATDTF.

This chain joins TRBV11-3 and TRBJ2-3; possibly TRBD2 for D (6 bases). The V gene lost 11 bases and the J gene lost 2 bases, with 14 bases spanning the gap. From germline, CDR1 is SGHNT and CDR2 YENEEA. This CDR3 spans 13 amino acids. The CDR3: CACTGGPTDTQYF. In DNA, the CDR3 is TGTGCCTGTACAGGAGGGCCCACAGATACGCAGTATTTT. Using reference TRBV11-3 and TRBJ2-3 for the parts outside the CDR3, the full variable domain is EAGVVQSPRYKIIEKKQPVAFWCNPISGHNTLYWYLQNLGQGPELLIRYENEEAVDDSQLPKDRFSAERLKGVDSTLKIQPAELGDSAVYLCACTGGPTDTQYFGPGTRLTVL.

The chain uses TRBV6-2 or TRBV6-3 and TRBJ2-2; D perhaps matches TRBD2 (6 bases). The germline gives CDR1 MNHEY, CDR2 SVGEGT. The length of the CDR3 is 13 residues. The germline V and J ends were trimmed by 6 bases and 6 bases, with 11 bases remaining between them. Here the CDR3 DNA reads TGTGCCAGCAGCGAACTAGCTTCCGGGGAGCTGTTTTTT. Amino acid sequence: CASSELASGELFF.

The J gene is TRBJ2-7, the V gene TRBV19; tentative D call: TRBD1 (5 bases). There are 13 residues in the CDR3. Per the germline V gene, CDR1 is LNHDA and CDR2 is SQIVND (reference sequence). With 1 base removed from V and 1 base from J, the gap between germline ends came to 5 bases. The CDR3 coding sequence is TGTGCCAGTAGTATAGGACAGTCCTACGAGCAGTACTTC. Protein product: CASSIGQSYEQYF.